The clone carrying this T cell receptor (beta chain) was counted many times. Its antigen is undetermined. The data were obtained in a study of response to subunit inactivated influenza vaccine. TCRdb used MiXCR to reprocess the RT-PCR reads, holding one entry per CDR3 protein. The sample holds 500,000 to 750,000 distinct CDR3 sequences, approximately 15% seen once. The CDR3 is 17 residues long. J gave up 4 bases and V 4 bases, and 7 bases lay outside the gene matches. Per the germline V gene, CDR1 is KGHDR and CDR2 is SFDVKD. Study-wide findings and caveats: The study's authors posited that every seasonal influenza vaccination enlists few new T cells.

The TCR sequence derives from a man aged 45 to 65 who received an inactivated influenza vaccine. This material consisted of PBMCs from blood, taken 11 to 12 days after vaccination. The chain joins TRBV24-1 to TRBJ2-1; 12 bases are shared with TRBD2. DNA for the CDR3: TGTGCCACCAGTGACCCCGGACTAGCGGGAACTTACAATGAGCAGTTCTTC. It translates to CATSDPGLAGTYNEQFF.